Below are 31 T cell receptor beta chains sequenced from a single sample in a study of identical twins. TCRdb analysed the 5' RACE reads with MiXCR anew, one entry per CDR3 protein. The top ten hold 0.5% to 0.65% of the sample, which has approximately 470,000 distinct CDR3 sequences, around 14% seen once. The same sample was also used in a study of yellow fever vaccine responses in identical twins.

Sequenced sample: CD4+ T cells sorted from blood. The receptor source for this set is a woman under 30 in good health.

This clonotype was picked up many times. The junction differs from germline at one of its ends, possibly a read error. The rearrangement uses TRBV28 and TRBJ2-7; D might be TRBD2 (6 bases). Germline assignment: CDR1 MDHEN and CDR2 SYDVKM. The CDR3 is 11 amino acids. This CDR3 is CATRGAPEYMF. In nucleotides, the CDR3 is TGTGCCACGCGCGGGGCGCCCGAATATATGTTC.

There are many counts of this clonotype. The rearrangement uses TRBV20-1 and TRBJ1-2; tentative D call: TRBD1 (5 bases). The CDR3 runs 12 residues. Germline CDR1 and CDR2: DFQATT and SNEGSKA (reference sequence). V was pared by 3 bases and J by 7 bases, with 12 bases between. The CDR3 DNA is TGCAGTGCTAGTACCCAGGGCGCTGGCTACACCTTC. Encoded protein: CSASTQGAGYTF.

The CDR3 DNA is TGTGCCAGCAGCCTGGGGACTGCATTAAGAGTCGGGTACATTCAGTACTTC. The encoded protein is CASSLGTALRVGYIQYF. The chain is built from TRBV11-2 and TRBJ2-4, with D possibly TRBD2 on 6 matching bases. V lost 5 bases and J 8 bases, leaving 25 bases between the germline ends. In germline, CDR1 is SGHAT, CDR2 FQNNGV. This CDR3 contains 17 residues.

V is TRBV12-3 or TRBV12-4 and J is TRBJ2-7, with TRBD1 matching 9 bases. The CDR3 spans 15 residues. With 1 base clipped from V and 3 bases from J, the junction kept 4 bases outside the gene matches. The CDR3 bases are TGTGCCAGCAGTTTAGGGTTGACAGGGGGCTACGAGCAGTACTTC. This encodes CASSLGLTGGYEQYF.

The chain has TRBV5-1 and TRBJ1-1; weak D call: TRBD1 (6 bases). Germline assignment: CDR1 SGHRS and CDR2 YFSETQ. The V end lost 5 bases, the J end lost 1 base, and 15 bases lay between the germline ends. The CDR3 totals 15 residues. CDR3 region: CASSLKGGSNTEAFF. In DNA, the CDR3 is TGCGCCAGCAGTCTGAAGGGGGGCTCGAACACTGAAGCTTTCTTT.

The chain uses TRBV27 and TRBJ2-7, with 8 bases that match TRBD2. With V trimmed by 8 bases and J by 0 bases, 9 bases remained unmatched. This CDR3 is 15 amino acids long. Looked up from germline, CDR1 is MNHEY and CDR2 is SMNVEV (reference sequence). The CDR3 DNA reads as TGTGCCAGCTCACGGGAGGGGGTAACCTCCTACGAGCAGTACTTC. It is translated as CASSREGVTSYEQYF.

This clonotype has a handful of counts. This CDR3 is CASSSPPGGSYEQYF. The CDR3 DNA reads as TGTGCCAGCAGCTCCCCCCCCGGGGGCTCCTACGAGCAGTACTTC. The rearrangement joins TRBV11-2 to TRBJ2-7, with D tentatively TRBD2 (6 bases). CDR1 and CDR2 (germline): SGHAT, FQNNGV. V was cut by 4 bases and J by 0 bases, with 13 bases left in between. This CDR3 is built from 15 residues.

The chain employs TRBV20-1 and TRBJ2-3, with D perhaps given as TRBD1 or TRBD2 (5 bases each). The CDR3 contains 15 residues. CDR1 and CDR2 (germline): DFQATT, SNEGSKA (reference sequence). V lost 5 bases to trimming and J lost 2 bases, with 17 bases between them. CDR3 residues: CSAGLRAGNTDTQYF. DNA of the CDR3: TGCAGTGCTGGACTCAGGGCAGGGAACACAGATACGCAGTATTTT.

On this clonotype: One end of the junction is discordant with germline, which a read error may explain. The rearrangement uses TRBV15 and TRBJ2-3; D may be TRBD1 (7 bases). CDR1 and CDR2 (germline): LNHNV, YYDKDF (reference sequence). The CDR3 is 15 amino acids. In DNA form, the CDR3 reads TGTGCCAGCAGCCTCGGAGGGGGCGCGGGAGATACGCAGTATTTT. Amino acid sequence: CASSLGGGAGDTQYF.

This clonotype was detected ten times or more. This chain uses TRBV25-1 with TRBJ2-7; 9 nucleotides align to TRBD1. Looked up from germline, CDR1 is MGHDK and CDR2 is SYGVNS. This CDR3 is 13 amino acids long. Losses at the gene ends were 6 bases for V and 2 bases for J; bases not matched to a gene: 2. The DNA of the CDR3 is TGTGCCAGCAGGGGGACAGGGACCTACGAGCAGTACTTC. Protein: CASRGTGTYEQYF.

This clonotype was seen a few times. The genes are TRBV20-1 and TRBJ2-4, with 12 bases matching TRBD1. The CDR3 has 16 amino acids. Germline CDR1 reads DFQATT; CDR2 reads SNEGSKA (reference sequence). V shed 3 bases and J 7 bases; nucleotides not matched to a gene: 10. CDR3 loop: CSARDSGQGAMNIQYF. CDR3 DNA sequence: TGCAGTGCTAGGGATTCGGGACAGGGGGCGATGAACATTCAGTACTTC.

This clonotype was counted many times. The rearrangement joins TRBV12-3 or TRBV12-4 to TRBJ1-6, with TRBD1 identical over 7 bases. J was trimmed by 7 bases and V by 3 bases; bases with no gene match: 3. The CDR3 consists of 14 residues. CDR3: CASSFEQGNSPLHF. DNA for the CDR3: TGTGCCAGCAGTTTTGAACAGGGGAATTCACCCCTCCACTTT.

The sample holds many counts of this clonotype. This sequence joins TRBV29-1 and TRBJ2-1, with 13 bases identical to TRBD2. V lost 7 bases and J lost 0; bases outside the gene matches: 3. The CDR3 contains 15 residues. CDR1 is SQVTM, CDR2 ANQGSEA, per germline. Here the CDR3 DNA reads TGCAGCGCTCGGACTAGCGGGGGCTCCTACAATGAGCAGTTCTTC. It translates to CSARTSGGSYNEQFF.

This clonotype was observed a few times. V usage is TRBV9 and J usage is TRBJ2-7, with TRBD1 identical over 8 bases. V lost 8 bases, J lost 6 bases, and 13 bases stayed unmatched. The CDR3 runs 14 residues. Germline CDR1 SGDLS, CDR2 YYNGEE. The CDR3 DNA is TGTGCCAGTACTAAGGGGACAGGCCTAGGCGAGCAGTACTTC. This translates into CASTKGTGLGEQYF.

The rearrangement links TRBV4-2 to TRBJ2-3; 10 bases align to TRBD2. V shed 0 bases and J 0 bases; nucleotides not matched to a gene: 6. Germline lookup yields CDR1 LGHNA and CDR2 YNFKEQ. The CDR3 consists of 18 residues. The DNA for the CDR3 is TGTGCCAGCAGCCAAGATTTCCTAGCGGGGGATAGCACAGATACGCAGTATTTT. This encodes CASSQDFLAGDSTDTQYF.

This clonotype was detected a few times. V is TRBV11-3 and J is TRBJ2-3, with 7 nucleotides matching TRBD1. V was pared by 11 bases and J by 6 bases, with 8 bases of the junction left unmatched. This CDR3 contains 12 residues. The V gene's germline CDR1 is SGHNT and CDR2 YENEEA. The chain's CDR3 is CASGTGEDTQYF. As DNA, the CDR3 is TGTGCCTCCGGAACAGGGGAGGATACGCAGTATTTT. The full variable domain, rest sourced from reference TRBV11-3 and TRBJ2-3, is EAGVVQSPRYKIIEKKQPVAFWCNPISGHNTLYWYLQNLGQGPELLIRYENEEAVDDSQLPKDRFSAERLKGVDSTLKIQPAELGDSAVYLCASGTGEDTQYFGPGTRLTVL.

The chain links TRBV28 to TRBJ2-4, with D possibly being TRBD1 or TRBD2 (5 bases each). Germline V gene data show CDR1 as MDHEN and CDR2 as SYDVKM. V lost 2 bases and J lost 4, with 21 bases in between. The CDR3 loop spans 18 amino acids. The CDR3 sequence is CASSLQGWPGNVKNIQYF. CDR3 DNA sequence: TGTGCCAGCAGTTTACAGGGTTGGCCCGGGAACGTTAAAAACATTCAGTACTTC.

This clonotype turned up a few times. This chain links TRBV5-1 with TRBJ1-5; D gene unclear. There are 15 residues in the CDR3. V lost 0 bases and J 2 bases, leaving 9 bases between the germline ends. The germline V gene encodes CDR1 SGHRS and CDR2 YFSETQ. In DNA, the CDR3 is TGCGCCAGCAGCTTGGAGGGCTGGGGCAATCAGCCCCAGCATTTT. Protein sequence: CASSLEGWGNQPQHF.

V gene TRBV30 combines with J gene TRBJ1-1; TRBD1 agrees at 9 bases. In germline, CDR1 is GTSNPN, CDR2 SVGIG (reference sequence). The CDR3 length is 14 residues. V was pared by 6 bases and J by 5 bases, with 10 bases of the junction left unmatched. CDR3: CACGQGKVGTEAFF. For the CDR3, the DNA is TGTGCCTGTGGACAGGGGAAGGTTGGGACTGAAGCTTTCTTT.

This clonotype was seen more than once but under ten times. Being one base from a much bigger clone, this may be a read error. The rearrangement joins TRBV3-1 to TRBJ2-1, with D possibly being TRBD2 (7 bases). Germline CDR1 LGHDT, CDR2 YNNKEL (reference sequence). CDR3 length equals 17 residues. CDR3 DNA sequence: TGTGCCTGCAGCCATGGGCTAACGGGGGGCCCCTACAATGAGCAGTTCTTC. Its translation is CACSHGLTGGPYNEQFF.

The rearrangement links TRBV6-2 or TRBV6-3 to TRBJ2-7, with 7 bases matching TRBD1. Germline CDR1 and CDR2: MNHEY and SVGEGT. The CDR3 consists of 13 residues. The J segment lost 5 bases and the V segment lost 3 bases, leaving 4 bases of the junction unmatched. In DNA, the CDR3 is TGTGCCAGCAGTTATCCCGACAGGGACGAGCAGTACTTC. This translates into CASSYPDRDEQYF.

This clonotype turned up a few times. The CDR3 is CASSPQWSSYEQYF. DNA for the CDR3: TGTGCCAGCAGTCCGCAGTGGAGCTCCTACGAGCAGTACTTC. This chain uses TRBV6-1 with TRBJ2-7; D gene uncertain. The V end lost 5 bases, the J end lost 0 bases, and 11 bases lay between the germline ends. The CDR3 contains 14 residues. Germline values: CDR1 MNHNS, CDR2 SASEGT.

This clonotype was counted between two and nine times. The gene calls are TRBV15 and TRBJ1-6; TRBD1 matches 7 bases. The junction had 4 bases not matched to a gene; V was cut back by 5 bases and J by 9 bases. Per the germline V gene, CDR1 is LNHNV and CDR2 is YYDKDF (reference sequence). There are 13 residues in the CDR3. CDR3 residues: CATSDRQGSPLHF. The CDR3 DNA is TGTGCCACCAGCGACCGACAGGGTTCACCCCTCCACTTT.

The chain has TRBV3-1 and TRBJ2-7; D possibly corresponds to TRBD1 (5 bases). This CDR3 is 17 amino acids long. Trimming took off 0 bases at V and 1 base at J, with 16 bases between the two ends. In germline, CDR1 is LGHDT, CDR2 YNNKEL (reference sequence). This CDR3 reads CASSQETDRPASYEQYF. For the CDR3, the DNA is TGTGCCAGCAGCCAAGAAACCGACAGACCCGCGTCCTACGAGCAGTACTTC.

The chain combines TRBV2 with TRBJ2-7, with D perhaps TRBD2 (6 bases). This CDR3 contains 12 residues. Germline CDR1 is SNHLY and CDR2 is FYNNEI. The DNA of the CDR3 is TGTGGCGGCCGGGAGAGTAACTACGAGCAGTACTTC. It specifies CGGRESNYEQYF.

The rearrangement links TRBV11-2 to TRBJ2-1, with TRBD1 matching 8 bases. The V gene's germline CDR1 is SGHAT and CDR2 FQNNGV. With V trimmed by 7 bases and J by 0 bases, 17 bases remained unmatched. The CDR3 is made up of 19 amino acids. The chain's CDR3 is CASTLRRTTGVRSYNEQFF. The CDR3 nucleotides read TGTGCCAGCACCCTACGTAGGACGACAGGGGTACGCTCCTACAATGAGCAGTTCTTC.

V is TRBV12-3 or TRBV12-4 and J is TRBJ2-5; D ambiguous. Between the trimmed V and J ends, which lost 2 bases and 2 bases, there was a span of 15 bases. CDR3 length equals 16 residues. The CDR3 here is CASSLRSGVRQETQYF. For the CDR3, the DNA is TGTGCCAGCAGTTTAAGGAGTGGGGTCCGACAAGAGACCCAGTACTTC.

The rearrangement uses TRBV20-1 and TRBJ2-3; the D call may be TRBD1 or TRBD2 (5 bases each). V dropped 5 bases and J dropped 3 bases, with 18 bases sitting between them. The CDR3 is made up of 15 amino acids. Per the germline V gene, CDR1 is DFQATT and CDR2 is SNEGSKA (reference sequence). The CDR3, as DNA: TGCAGTGCTCTTCCCGGGACCCCCTCAACAGATACGCAGTATTTT. This encodes CSALPGTPSTDTQYF.

This clonotype was seen a few times. The genes are TRBV28 and TRBJ1-2; no clear D. CDR3 length equals 10 residues. Germline V gives CDR1 MDHEN, CDR2 SYDVKM. Trimming shortened V by 2 bases and J by 8 bases, and 3 bases separated the two germline ends. The DNA of the CDR3 is TGTGCCAGCAGTTTAAGCGGCTACACCTTC. Amino acids: CASSLSGYTF.

The chain has TRBV6-1 and TRBJ2-3, with 10 bases that match TRBD1. This CDR3 comprises 16 residues. Germline CDR1 MNHNS, CDR2 SASEGT. V lost 5 bases, J lost 5 bases, and 10 bases stayed unmatched. CDR3 sequence: CASSRAGTGVVDTQYF. CDR3 DNA sequence: TGTGCCAGCAGTCGCGCCGGGACAGGGGTGGTAGATACGCAGTATTTT.

The chain is built from TRBV4-2 and TRBJ2-1; 9 bases map to TRBD2. Germline V gives CDR1 LGHNA, CDR2 YNFKEQ. The CDR3 consists of 16 residues. V shed 4 bases, J shed 9 bases, and the junction held 13 bases outside the gene matches. The CDR3 DNA follows: TGTGCCAGCAGCCCCCGGGGGGATAGCGGGAGTGGTGAGCAGTTCTTC. Residues: CASSPRGDSGSGEQFF.